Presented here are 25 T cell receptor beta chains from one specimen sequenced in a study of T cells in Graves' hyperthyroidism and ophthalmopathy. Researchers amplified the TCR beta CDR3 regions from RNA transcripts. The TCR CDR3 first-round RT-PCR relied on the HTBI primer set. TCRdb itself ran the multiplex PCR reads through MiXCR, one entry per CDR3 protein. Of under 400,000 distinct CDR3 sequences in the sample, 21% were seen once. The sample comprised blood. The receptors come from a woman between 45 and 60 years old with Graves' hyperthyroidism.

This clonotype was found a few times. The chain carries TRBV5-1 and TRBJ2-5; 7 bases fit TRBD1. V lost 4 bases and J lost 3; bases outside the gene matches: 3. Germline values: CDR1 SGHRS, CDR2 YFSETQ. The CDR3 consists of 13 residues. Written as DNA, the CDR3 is TGCGCCAGCAGCGACGGGACAGAAGAGACCCAGTACTTC. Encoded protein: CASSDGTEETQYF.

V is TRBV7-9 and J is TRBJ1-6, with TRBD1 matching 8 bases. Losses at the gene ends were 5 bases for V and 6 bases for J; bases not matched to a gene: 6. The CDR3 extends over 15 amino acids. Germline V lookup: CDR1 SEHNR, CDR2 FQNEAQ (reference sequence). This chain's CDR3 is CASSTTGGGNSPLHF. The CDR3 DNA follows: TGTGCCAGCAGCACTACAGGGGGGGGTAATTCACCCCTCCACTTT.

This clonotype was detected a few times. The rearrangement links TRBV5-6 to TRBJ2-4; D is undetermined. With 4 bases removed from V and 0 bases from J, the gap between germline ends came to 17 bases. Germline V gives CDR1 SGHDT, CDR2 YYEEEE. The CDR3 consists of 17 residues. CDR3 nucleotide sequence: TGTGCCAGCAGCCCGACCCCCGAAAGAGTAGCCAAAAACATTCAGTACTTC. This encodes CASSPTPERVAKNIQYF.

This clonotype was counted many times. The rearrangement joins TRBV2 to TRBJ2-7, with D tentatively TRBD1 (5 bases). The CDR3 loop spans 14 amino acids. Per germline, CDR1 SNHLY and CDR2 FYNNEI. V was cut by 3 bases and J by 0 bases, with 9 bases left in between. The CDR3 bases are TGTGCCAGCAGTGACAGGACAAACTCCTACGAGCAGTACTTC. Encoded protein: CASSDRTNSYEQYF. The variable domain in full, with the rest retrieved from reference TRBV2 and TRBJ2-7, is EPEVTQTPSHQVTQMGQEVILRCVPISNHLYFYWYRQILGQKVEFLVSFYNNEISEKSEIFDDQFSVERPDGSNFTLKIRSTKLEDSAMYFCASSDRTNSYEQYFGPGTRLTVT.

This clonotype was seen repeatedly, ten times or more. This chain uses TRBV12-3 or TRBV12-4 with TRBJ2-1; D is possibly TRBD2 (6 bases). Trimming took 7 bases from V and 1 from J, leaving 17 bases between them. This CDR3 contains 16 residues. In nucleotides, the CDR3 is TGTGCCAGCACCTTTGCGACTCTAGCGTCCTACAATGAGCAGTTCTTC. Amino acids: CASTFATLASYNEQFF.

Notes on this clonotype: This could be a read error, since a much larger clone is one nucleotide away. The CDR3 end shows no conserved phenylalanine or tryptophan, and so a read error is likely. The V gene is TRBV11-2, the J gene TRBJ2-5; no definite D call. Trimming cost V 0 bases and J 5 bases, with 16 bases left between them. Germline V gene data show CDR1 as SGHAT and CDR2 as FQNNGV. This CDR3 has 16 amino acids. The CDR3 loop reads CASSLDLSAGQETQYL. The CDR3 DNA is TGTGCCAGCAGCTTAGATCTTTCCGCTGGGCAGGAGACCCAGTACCTC.

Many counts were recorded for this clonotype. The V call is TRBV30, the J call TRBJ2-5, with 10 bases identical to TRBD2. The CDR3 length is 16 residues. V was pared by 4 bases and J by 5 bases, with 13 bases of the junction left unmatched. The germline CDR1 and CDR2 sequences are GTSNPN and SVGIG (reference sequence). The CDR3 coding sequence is TGTGCCTGGAAAAGCGGGGGGGCCAGAGGGGTGGAGACCCAGTACTTC. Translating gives CAWKSGGARGVETQYF. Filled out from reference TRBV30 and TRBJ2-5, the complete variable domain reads SQTIHQWPATLVQPVGSPLSLECTVEGTSNPNLYWYRQAAGRGLQLLFYSVGIGQISSEVPQNLSASRPQDRQFILSSKKLLLSDSGFYLCAWKSGGARGVETQYFGPGTRLLVL.

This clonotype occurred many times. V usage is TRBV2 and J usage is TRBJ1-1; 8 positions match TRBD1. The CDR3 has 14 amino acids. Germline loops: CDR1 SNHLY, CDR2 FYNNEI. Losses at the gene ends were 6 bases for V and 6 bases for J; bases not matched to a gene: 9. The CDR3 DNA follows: TGTGCCAGCAGGAGACTGGACAGGGACGCTGAAGCTTTCTTT. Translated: CASRRLDRDAEAFF.

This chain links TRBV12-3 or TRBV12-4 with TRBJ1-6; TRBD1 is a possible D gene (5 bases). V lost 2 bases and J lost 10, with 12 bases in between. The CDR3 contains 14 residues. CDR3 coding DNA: TGTGCCAGCAGTTTACAGGGTTTTAACTCACCCCTCCACTTT. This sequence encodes CASSLQGFNSPLHF.

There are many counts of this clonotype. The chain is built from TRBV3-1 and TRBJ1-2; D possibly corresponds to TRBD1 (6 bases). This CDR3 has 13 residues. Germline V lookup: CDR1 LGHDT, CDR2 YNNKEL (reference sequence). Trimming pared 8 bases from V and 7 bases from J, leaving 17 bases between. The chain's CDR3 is CASGQQALSGYTF. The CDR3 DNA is TGTGCCAGCGGACAGCAGGCCCTATCTGGCTACACCTTC.

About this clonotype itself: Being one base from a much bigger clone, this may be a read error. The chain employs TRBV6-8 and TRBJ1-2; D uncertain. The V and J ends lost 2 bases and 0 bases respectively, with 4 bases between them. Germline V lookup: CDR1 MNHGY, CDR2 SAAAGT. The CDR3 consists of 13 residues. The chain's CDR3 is CASSYEPNYGYTF. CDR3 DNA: TGTGCCAGCAGTTACGAGCCTAACTATGGCTACACCTTC.

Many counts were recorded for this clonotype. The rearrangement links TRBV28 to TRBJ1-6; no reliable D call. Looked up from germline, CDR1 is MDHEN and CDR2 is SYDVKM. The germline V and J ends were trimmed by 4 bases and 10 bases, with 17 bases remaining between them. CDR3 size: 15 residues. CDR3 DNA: TGTGCCAGCAGTTACTCTCGGGGTAGGAGATCACCCCTCCACTTT. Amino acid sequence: CASSYSRGRRSPLHF.

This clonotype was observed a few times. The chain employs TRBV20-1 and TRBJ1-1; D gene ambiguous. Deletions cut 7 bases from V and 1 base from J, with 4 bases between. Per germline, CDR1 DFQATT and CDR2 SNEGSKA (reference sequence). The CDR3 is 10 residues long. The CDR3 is CSGENTEAFF. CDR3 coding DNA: TGCAGTGGAGAGAACACTGAAGCTTTCTTT.

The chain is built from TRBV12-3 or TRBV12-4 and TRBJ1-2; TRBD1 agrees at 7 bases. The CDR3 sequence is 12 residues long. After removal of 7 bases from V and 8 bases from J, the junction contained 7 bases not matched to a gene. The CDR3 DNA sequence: TGTGCCAGCACCTCAGGGGGACACGGCTACACCTTC. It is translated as CASTSGGHGYTF.

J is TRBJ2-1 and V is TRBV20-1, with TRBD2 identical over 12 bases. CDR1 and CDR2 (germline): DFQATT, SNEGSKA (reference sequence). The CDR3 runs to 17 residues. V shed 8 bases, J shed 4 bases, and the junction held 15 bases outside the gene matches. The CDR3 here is CSRSPASGGAWYNEQFF. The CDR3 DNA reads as TGCAGTCGTTCCCCAGCTAGCGGGGGGGCCTGGTACAATGAGCAGTTCTTC.

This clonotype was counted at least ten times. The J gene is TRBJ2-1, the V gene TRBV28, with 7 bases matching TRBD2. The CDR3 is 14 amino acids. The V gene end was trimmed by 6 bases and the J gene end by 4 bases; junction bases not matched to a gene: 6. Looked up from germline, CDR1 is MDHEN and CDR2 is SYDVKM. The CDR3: CASRPGLTYNEQFF. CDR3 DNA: TGTGCCAGCAGGCCGGGACTAACATACAATGAGCAGTTCTTC.

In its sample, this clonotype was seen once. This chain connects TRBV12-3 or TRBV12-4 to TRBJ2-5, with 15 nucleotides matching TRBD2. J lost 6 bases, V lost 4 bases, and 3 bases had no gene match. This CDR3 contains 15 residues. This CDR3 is CASSWTSGRAKTQYF. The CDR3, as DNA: TGTGCCAGCAGTTGGACTAGCGGGAGGGCGAAGACCCAGTACTTC.

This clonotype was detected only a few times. CDR3 loop: CAWSETSGREFF. In DNA, the CDR3 is TGTGCCTGGAGTGAGACTAGCGGGAGGGAGTTCTTC. The chain links TRBV30 to TRBJ2-1; the match to TRBD2 covers 14 bases. The CDR3 covers 12 residues. CDR1 and CDR2 from the germline V gene are GTSNPN and SVGIG (reference sequence). Trimming cost V 1 base and J 14 bases; bases outside gene matches: 1.

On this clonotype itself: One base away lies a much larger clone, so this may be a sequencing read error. CDR3 sequence: CASTGEMNTEALF. Written as DNA, the CDR3 is TGTGCCAGCACTGGCGAGATGAACACTGAAGCTCTCTTT. The gene calls are TRBV6-1 and TRBJ1-1; no clear D. The CDR3 is made up of 13 amino acids. Germline V gene data show CDR1 as MNHNS and CDR2 as SASEGT.

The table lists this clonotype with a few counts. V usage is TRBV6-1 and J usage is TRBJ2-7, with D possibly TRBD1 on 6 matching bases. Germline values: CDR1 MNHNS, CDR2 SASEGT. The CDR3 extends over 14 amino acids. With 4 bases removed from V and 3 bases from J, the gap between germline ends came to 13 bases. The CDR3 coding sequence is TGTGCCAGCAGTGCGGCAGGGGATTACTACGAGCAGTACTTC. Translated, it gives CASSAAGDYYEQYF.

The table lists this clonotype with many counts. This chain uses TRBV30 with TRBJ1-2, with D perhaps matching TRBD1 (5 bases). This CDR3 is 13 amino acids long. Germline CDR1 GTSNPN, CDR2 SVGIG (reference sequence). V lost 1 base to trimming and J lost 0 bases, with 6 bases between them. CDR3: CAWSAGANYGYTF. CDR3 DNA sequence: TGTGCCTGGAGTGCGGGGGCTAACTATGGCTACACCTTC.

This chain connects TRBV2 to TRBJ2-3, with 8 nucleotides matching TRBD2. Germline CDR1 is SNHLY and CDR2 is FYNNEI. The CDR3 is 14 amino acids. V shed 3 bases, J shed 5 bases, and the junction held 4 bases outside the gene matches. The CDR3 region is CASSDGRGVDTQYF. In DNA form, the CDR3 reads TGTGCCAGCAGTGACGGGCGGGGGGTAGATACGCAGTATTTT. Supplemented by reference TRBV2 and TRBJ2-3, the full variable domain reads EPEVTQTPSHQVTQMGQEVILRCVPISNHLYFYWYRQILGQKVEFLVSFYNNEISEKSEIFDDQFSVERPDGSNFTLKIRSTKLEDSAMYFCASSDGRGVDTQYFGPGTRLTVL.

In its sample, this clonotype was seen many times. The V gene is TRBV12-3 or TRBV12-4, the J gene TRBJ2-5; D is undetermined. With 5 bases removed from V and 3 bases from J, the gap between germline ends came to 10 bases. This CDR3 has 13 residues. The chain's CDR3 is CASSTTHEETQYF. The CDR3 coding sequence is TGTGCCAGCAGTACCACTCACGAAGAGACCCAGTACTTC.

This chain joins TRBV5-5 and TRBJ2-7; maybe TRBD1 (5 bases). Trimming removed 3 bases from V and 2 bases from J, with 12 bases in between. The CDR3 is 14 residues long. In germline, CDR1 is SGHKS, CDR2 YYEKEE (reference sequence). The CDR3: CASSSEQAAYEQYF. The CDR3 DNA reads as TGTGCCAGCAGCTCAGAACAGGCCGCCTACGAGCAGTACTTC.

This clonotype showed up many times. CDR3 loop: CASSPSRDSAPLHF. The CDR3 coding sequence is TGTGCCAGCTCTCCGTCGAGGGACAGCGCACCCCTCCACTTT. V and J are TRBV18 and TRBJ1-6, with 7 nucleotides matching TRBD1. Germline loops: CDR1 KGHSH, CDR2 LQKENI. The length of the CDR3 is 14 residues. V dropped 6 bases and J dropped 11; count of bases not matched to a gene: 10.